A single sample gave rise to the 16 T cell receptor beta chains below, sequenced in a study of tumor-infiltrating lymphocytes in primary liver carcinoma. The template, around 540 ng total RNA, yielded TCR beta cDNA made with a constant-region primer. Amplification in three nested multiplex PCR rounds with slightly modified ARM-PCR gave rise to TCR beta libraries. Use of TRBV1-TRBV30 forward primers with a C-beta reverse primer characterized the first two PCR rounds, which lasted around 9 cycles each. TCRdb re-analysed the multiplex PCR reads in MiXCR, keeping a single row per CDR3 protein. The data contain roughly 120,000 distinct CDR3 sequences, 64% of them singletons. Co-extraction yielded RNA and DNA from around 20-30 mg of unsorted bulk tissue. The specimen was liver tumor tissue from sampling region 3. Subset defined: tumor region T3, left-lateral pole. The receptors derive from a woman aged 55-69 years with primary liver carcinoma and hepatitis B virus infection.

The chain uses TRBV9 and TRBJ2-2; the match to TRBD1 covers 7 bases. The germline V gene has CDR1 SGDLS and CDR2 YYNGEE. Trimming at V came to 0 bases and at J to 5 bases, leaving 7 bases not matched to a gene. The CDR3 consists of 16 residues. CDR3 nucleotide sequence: TGTGCCAGCAGCGTAGGTACAGGGGCCATTACCGGGGAGCTGTTTTTT. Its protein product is CASSVGTGAITGELFF.

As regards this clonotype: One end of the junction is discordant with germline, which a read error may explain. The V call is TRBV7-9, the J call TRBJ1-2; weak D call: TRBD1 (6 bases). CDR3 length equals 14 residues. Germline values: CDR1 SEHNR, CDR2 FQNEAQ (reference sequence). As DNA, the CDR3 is TGTGCCGGCAGCTTAGGGTGGGACAAATCTGGCTACACCTTC. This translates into CAGSLGWDKSGYTF.

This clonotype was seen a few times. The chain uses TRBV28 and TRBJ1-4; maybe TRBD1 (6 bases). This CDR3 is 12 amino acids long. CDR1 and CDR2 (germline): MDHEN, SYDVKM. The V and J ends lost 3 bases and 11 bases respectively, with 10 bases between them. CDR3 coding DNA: TGTGCCAGCAGTTTTTTGCAGGGGAAACTGTTTTTT. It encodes CASSFLQGKLFF.

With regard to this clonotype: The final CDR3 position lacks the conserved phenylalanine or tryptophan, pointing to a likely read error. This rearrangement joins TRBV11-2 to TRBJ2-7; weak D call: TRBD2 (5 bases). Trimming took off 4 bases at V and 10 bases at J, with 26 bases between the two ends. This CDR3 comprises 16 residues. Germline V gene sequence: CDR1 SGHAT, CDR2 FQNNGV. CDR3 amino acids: CASSYGGWTSGSDQYL. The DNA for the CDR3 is TGTGCCAGCAGCTACGGCGGGTGGACCTCGGGAAGCGATCAGTACCTC.

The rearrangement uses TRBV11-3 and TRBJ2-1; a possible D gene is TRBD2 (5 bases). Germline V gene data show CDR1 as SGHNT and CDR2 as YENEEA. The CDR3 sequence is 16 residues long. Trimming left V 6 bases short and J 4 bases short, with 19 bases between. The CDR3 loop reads CASSATNGGQYNEQFF. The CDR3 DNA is TGTGCCAGCAGTGCGACTAACGGAGGTCAATACAATGAGCAGTTCTTC.

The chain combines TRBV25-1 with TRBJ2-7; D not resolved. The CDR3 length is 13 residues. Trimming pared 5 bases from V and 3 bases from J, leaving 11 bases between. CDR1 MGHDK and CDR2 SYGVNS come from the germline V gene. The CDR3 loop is CASSKDPSYEQYF. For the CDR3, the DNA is TGTGCCAGCAGTAAGGACCCAAGCTACGAGCAGTACTTC.

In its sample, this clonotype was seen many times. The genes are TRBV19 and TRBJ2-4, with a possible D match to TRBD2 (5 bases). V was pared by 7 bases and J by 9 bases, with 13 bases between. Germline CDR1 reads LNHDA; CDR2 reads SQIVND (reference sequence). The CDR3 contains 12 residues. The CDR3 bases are TGTGCCAGTACCGACGGGAAACGCATTCAGTACTTC. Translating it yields CASTDGKRIQYF.

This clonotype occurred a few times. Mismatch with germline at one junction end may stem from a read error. CDR3 DNA: TGTGCCAGCAGCACCCGCGGAAACGCCATATATTTT. This codes for CASSTRGNAIYF. The chain has TRBV28 and TRBJ1-3; D not resolved. The CDR3 spans 12 residues. Germline loops: CDR1 MDHEN, CDR2 SYDVKM.

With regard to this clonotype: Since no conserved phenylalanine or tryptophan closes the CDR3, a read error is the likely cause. CDR3 sequence (DNA): TGTGCCAGCAAACAGAGTTACGAGCAGTACTTA. Residues: CASKQSYEQYL. The chain is built from TRBV11-3 and TRBJ2-7; D not resolved. CDR1 is SGHNT and CDR2 is YENEEA in the germline V gene. The CDR3 has 11 amino acids. V was trimmed by 7 bases and J by 4 bases, leaving 8 bases between them.

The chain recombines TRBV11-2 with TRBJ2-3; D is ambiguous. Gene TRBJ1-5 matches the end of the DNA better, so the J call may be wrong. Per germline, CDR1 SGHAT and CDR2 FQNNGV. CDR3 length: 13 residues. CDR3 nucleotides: TGTGCCAGCAGCCTACGACGGAGGAATACGCAGCATTTT. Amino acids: CASSLRRRNTQHF.

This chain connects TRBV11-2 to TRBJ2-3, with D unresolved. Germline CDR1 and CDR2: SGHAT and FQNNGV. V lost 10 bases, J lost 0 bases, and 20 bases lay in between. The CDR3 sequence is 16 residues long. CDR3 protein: CANGLEMPISTDTQYF. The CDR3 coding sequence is TGTGCCAACGGTTTAGAGATGCCCATTAGCACAGATACGCAGTATTTT.

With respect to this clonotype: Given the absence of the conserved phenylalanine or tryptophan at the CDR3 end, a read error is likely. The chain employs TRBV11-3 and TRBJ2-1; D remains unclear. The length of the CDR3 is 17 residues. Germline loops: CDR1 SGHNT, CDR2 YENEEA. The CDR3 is CASSSRMARTMGNKQFL. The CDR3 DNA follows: TGTGCCAGCAGCTCCCGGATGGCGCGGACCATGGGCAATAAGCAGTTCCTC.

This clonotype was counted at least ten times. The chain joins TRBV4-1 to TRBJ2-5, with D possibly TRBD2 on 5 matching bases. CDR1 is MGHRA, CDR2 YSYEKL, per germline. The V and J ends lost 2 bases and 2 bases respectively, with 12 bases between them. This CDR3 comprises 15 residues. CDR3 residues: CASSQPSYGQETQYF. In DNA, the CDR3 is TGCGCCAGCAGCCAACCTAGCTACGGACAAGAGACCCAGTACTTC.

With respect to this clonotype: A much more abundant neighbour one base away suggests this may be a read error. The CDR3, as DNA: TGTGCCACAACCCTCCAATTGAACACTGAAGCTTTCTTT. This codes for CATTLQLNTEAFF. The chain recombines TRBV5-8 with TRBJ1-1; unclear D gene. V was trimmed by 9 bases and J by 0 bases, leaving 12 bases between them. The CDR3 is made up of 13 amino acids. In germline, CDR1 is SGHTS, CDR2 YDEGEE.

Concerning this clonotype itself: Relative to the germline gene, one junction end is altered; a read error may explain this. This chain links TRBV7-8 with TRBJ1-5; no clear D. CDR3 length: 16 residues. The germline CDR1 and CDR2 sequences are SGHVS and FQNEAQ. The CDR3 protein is CASSLVFTPGNQHQHF. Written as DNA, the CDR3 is TGTGCCAGCAGCTTAGTATTCACTCCGGGGAATCAGCACCAGCATTTT.

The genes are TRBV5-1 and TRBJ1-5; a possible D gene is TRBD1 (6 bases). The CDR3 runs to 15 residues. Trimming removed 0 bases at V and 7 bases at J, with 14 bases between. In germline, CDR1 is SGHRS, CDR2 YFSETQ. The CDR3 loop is CASSLEGGGGQPQHF. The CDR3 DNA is TGCGCCAGCAGCTTGGAGGGGGGCGGGGGCCAGCCCCAGCATTTT.